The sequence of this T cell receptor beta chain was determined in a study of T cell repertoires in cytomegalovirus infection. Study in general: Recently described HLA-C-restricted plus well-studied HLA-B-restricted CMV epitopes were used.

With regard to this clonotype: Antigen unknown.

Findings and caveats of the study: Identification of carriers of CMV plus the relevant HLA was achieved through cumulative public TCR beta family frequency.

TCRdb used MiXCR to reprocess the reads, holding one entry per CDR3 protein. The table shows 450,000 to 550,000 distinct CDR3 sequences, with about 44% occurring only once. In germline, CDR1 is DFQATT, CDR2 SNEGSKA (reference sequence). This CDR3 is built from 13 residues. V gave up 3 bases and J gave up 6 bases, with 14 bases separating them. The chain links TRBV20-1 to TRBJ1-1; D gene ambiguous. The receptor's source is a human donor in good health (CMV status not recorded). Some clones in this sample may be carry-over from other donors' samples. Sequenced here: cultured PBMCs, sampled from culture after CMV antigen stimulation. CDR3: CSAREELVAEAFF. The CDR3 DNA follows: TGCAGTGCTAGGGAAGAGTTAGTAGCTGAAGCTTTCTTT.